The next 5 T cell receptor beta chains were all read from a single sample in a study of beta chain features in type 1 diabetes. The sequenced template was cDNA made from the entire isolated RNA. Sequencing was performed with immunoSEQ multiplex PCR; in TCRdb, only in-frame clones are kept and a portion is missing. Of roughly 240,000 clones in the sample, approximately 14% are singletons; the top ten hold around 0.026%. The sequencing input was naive CD4+ T cells from blood. These receptors all stem from a woman aged 35 to 49 in good health.

The chain links TRBV15 to TRBJ1-4, with D possibly TRBD1 on 6 matching bases. This CDR3 is 16 amino acids long. The V and J ends lost 0 bases and 5 bases respectively, with 13 bases between them. In germline, CDR1 is LNHNV, CDR2 YYDKDF (reference sequence). For the CDR3, the DNA is TGTGCCACCAGCAGAGATAGGGGGACACAAAATGAAAAACTGTTTTTT. It specifies CATSRDRGTQNEKLFF.

CDR3 bases: TGTGCTAGTGGTCCCAGGTTGACAGGAAATAATGAAAAACTGTTTTTT. Its protein is CASGPRLTGNNEKLFF. This chain joins TRBV12-5 and TRBJ1-4; a possible D gene is TRBD1 (6 bases). Germline lookup yields CDR1 LGHNT and CDR2 FRNRAP. Trimming took 5 bases from V and 4 from J, leaving 17 bases between them. CDR3 length equals 16 residues.

This rearrangement joins TRBV14 to TRBJ2-5, with a weak D call TRBD2 (6 bases). This CDR3 contains 16 residues. CDR1 and CDR2 (germline): SGHDN, FVKESK. Trimming stripped 1 base from V and 4 bases from J, with 16 bases between. The DNA of the CDR3 is TGTGCCAGCAGCCAAGGAACGGGACTGCGCGGAGAGACCCAGTACTTC. Encoded protein: CASSQGTGLRGETQYF.

This clone was counted only a few times. The V call is TRBV7-6, the J call TRBJ2-1, with a weak D call TRBD2 (7 bases). Trimming took 2 bases from V and 15 from J, leaving 32 bases between them. Germline CDR1 reads SGHVS; CDR2 reads FNYEAQ. This CDR3 region has 18 residues. Here the CDR3 reads CASSLIIGVAGALTGPFF. The CDR3 DNA sequence: TGTGCCAGCAGCTTAATAATCGGAGTCGCGGGGGCCCTCACAGGTCCGTTCTTC.

In the case of this clone: The junction differs from germline at one of its ends, possibly a read error. This chain links TRBV19 with TRBJ1-1; D unresolved. Looked up from germline, CDR1 is LNHDA and CDR2 is SQIVND (reference sequence). The CDR3 runs to 16 residues. CDR3 region: CASSIVVGKVKTEAFF. The CDR3 region has the DNA TGTGCCAGTAGTATTGTGGTGGGCAAGGTGAAGACTGAAGCTTTCTTT.